This T cell receptor (beta chain) was profiled in a study of graft-versus-host responses after intestinal transplantation. Study-level information: Recipients uniformly received anti-thymocyte globulin induction, followed by tacrolimus and steroids for around 3 years.

Study results and caveats: Early after transplant, HvG clones declined as circulating GvH clones peaked. The marrow of recipients harbored GvH clones, and ileum or blood showed some of them first. Allografts of patients with graft-donor T cell macrochimerism showed high graft-versus-host to host-versus-graft clone ratios.

Germline-derived CDR1 and CDR2 are MNHEY and SMNVEV (reference sequence). The CDR3 covers 11 residues. The V end lost 6 bases, the J end lost 5 bases, and 8 bases lay between the germline ends. The data were produced by immunoSEQ multiplex PCR, yet TCRdb's version contains in-frame clones alone and is incomplete. The sample has about 70,000 clones, around 91% seen once. As for this clone: Its antigen is still unknown.

V is TRBV27 and J is TRBJ2-7; TRBD1 is a possible D gene (5 bases). This TCR was sampled from a human donor who received an intestinal transplant. The sequences come from unstimulated CD8+ T cells sorted from spleen or lymph node cells, collected before intestinal transplant. The CDR3 DNA reads as TGTGCCAGCAGCTCAGGGAACGAGCAGTACTTC. It codes for CASSSGNEQYF.